These T cell receptor beta chains were read from a single sample in a study of blood T cells in healthy people across ages. One entry per CDR3 protein, called by TCRdb with MiXCR from the 5' RACE reads. The sample includes roughly 1.5 million distinct CDR3 sequences, about 42% of them seen just once. The specimen sequenced was blood. The receptors originated from a woman between 18 and 29 years old in good health. Both conserved end residues are part of each CDR3. The D gene is left open where the match is weak. Not all rows give a size; the values are once, few, many and, for expanded clones, a class.

D gene: -
J gene: TRBJ1-4
clone size: many
V gene: TRBV29-1
CDR3 DNA: TGCAGCGTCCCCACAGGAAGAGGAGAAAAACTGTTTTTT
CDR3 protein: CSVPTGRGEKLFF

D gene: -
J gene: TRBJ2-7
clone size: -
V gene: TRBV9
CDR3 DNA: TGTGCCAGCAGCGTTGCCAGGGACTACGAGCAGTACTTC
CDR3 protein: CASSVARDYEQYF

D gene: -
J gene: TRBJ1-2
clone size: -
V gene: TRBV20-1
CDR3 DNA: TGCAGTGCTAGAGCCGAAATTTTTAACTATGGCTACACCTTC
CDR3 protein: CSARAEIFNYGYTF

D gene: -
J gene: TRBJ1-4
clone size: few
V gene: TRBV29-1
CDR3 DNA: TGCAGCGTTGAAAGCGGGGAAGGGAATGAAAAACTGTTTTTT
CDR3 protein: CSVESGEGNEKLFF

D gene: -
J gene: TRBJ1-1
clone size: -
V gene: TRBV7-9
CDR3 DNA: TGTGCTAGCAGCCCGGCGGGGAGCAGCACTGAAGCTTTCTTT
CDR3 protein: CASSPAGSSTEAFF

D gene: TRBD1
J gene: TRBJ1-6
clone size: -
V gene: TRBV25-1
CDR3 DNA: TGTGCCAGCAGGGGACAGGGTTGGAATTCACCCCTCCACTTT
CDR3 protein: CASRGQGWNSPLHF

D gene: -
J gene: TRBJ2-1
clone size: -
V gene: TRBV28
CDR3 DNA: TGTGCCAGCAGTCCCAGACTACCTATGTCCAATGAGCAGTTCTTC
CDR3 protein: CASSPRLPMSNEQFF

D gene: -
J gene: TRBJ1-1
clone size: -
V gene: TRBV7-9
CDR3 DNA: TGTGCCAGCAGCCTCACCCTCTGGGTCGAGAACACTGAAGCTTTCTTT
CDR3 protein: CASSLTLWVENTEAFF

D gene: TRBD2
J gene: TRBJ2-2
clone size: -
V gene: TRBV7-9
CDR3 DNA: TGTGCCAGCAGCTTACATGGGCGGGAGGACACCGGGGAGCTGTTTTTT
CDR3 protein: CASSLHGREDTGELFF

D gene: -
J gene: TRBJ1-5
clone size: -
V gene: TRBV20-1
CDR3 DNA: TGCAGTGCTAGAGTTCTAGGGGAAGGCAATCAGCCCCAGCATTTT
CDR3 protein: CSARVLGEGNQPQHF

D gene: TRBD2
J gene: TRBJ2-7
clone size: -
V gene: TRBV12-3/TRBV12-4
CDR3 DNA: TGTGCCAGCAGCGCCTCGGGACTAGGTGCCTACGAGCAGTACTTC
CDR3 protein: CASSASGLGAYEQYF

D gene: -
J gene: TRBJ1-6
clone size: -
V gene: TRBV7-9
CDR3 DNA: TGTGCCAGCAGCTTAGGAGGGGAGGAAACCCTCCACTTT
CDR3 protein: CASSLGGEETLHF

D gene: -
J gene: TRBJ2-5
clone size: -
V gene: TRBV5-1
CDR3 DNA: TGCGCCAGCTCCTCCGGCGGGGAGCATGAGACCCAGTACTTC
CDR3 protein: CASSSGGEHETQYF

D gene: -
J gene: TRBJ2-2
clone size: once
V gene: TRBV24-1
CDR3 DNA: TGTGCCACCAGTGCGACAGGCAACACCGGGGAGCTGTTTTTT
CDR3 protein: CATSATGNTGELFF

D gene: TRBD1
J gene: TRBJ2-3
clone size: -
V gene: TRBV7-9
CDR3 DNA: TGTGCCAGCAGCGGGGGGACAGGGACCTCTACAGATACGCAGTATTTT
CDR3 protein: CASSGGTGTSTDTQYF

D gene: -
J gene: TRBJ2-3
clone size: -
V gene: TRBV3-1
CDR3 DNA: TGTGCCAGCAGCCAAGCCGCCAGGCGAAACACAGATACGCAGTATTTT
CDR3 protein: CASSQAARRNTDTQYF

D gene: -
J gene: TRBJ2-5
clone size: -
V gene: TRBV4-3
CDR3 DNA: TGCGCCAGCAGCCAAGATATGGGTGAGCAGTACTTC
CDR3 protein: CASSQDMGEQYF

D gene: -
J gene: TRBJ1-1
clone size: few
V gene: TRBV12-3/TRBV12-4
CDR3 DNA: TGTGCCAGCTCACCCGGGGAGGGTAGGGGCACTGAAGCTTTCTTT
CDR3 protein: CASSPGEGRGTEAFF

D gene: TRBD2
J gene: TRBJ2-3
clone size: few
V gene: TRBV2
CDR3 DNA: TGTGCCAGCAGTGAAACTAGCGGGGGTTCACTCACAGATACGCAGTATTTT
CDR3 protein: CASSETSGGSLTDTQYF

D gene: TRBD2
J gene: TRBJ2-5
clone size: few
V gene: TRBV20-1
CDR3 DNA: TGCAGTGCTAGAGATCAGACTAGCGGGGATCCGGGAGAGACCCAGTACTTC
CDR3 protein: CSARDQTSGDPGETQYF

D gene: TRBD1
J gene: TRBJ1-1
clone size: -
V gene: TRBV9
CDR3 DNA: TGTGCCAGCAGCGCGTCAGCCCAGGGGGCGACTGAAGCTTTCTTT
CDR3 protein: CASSASAQGATEAFF

D gene: TRBD1
J gene: TRBJ1-6
clone size: -
V gene: TRBV27
CDR3 DNA: TGTGCCAGCAGTTCCCAACCCTTCCCTCTGGACAGGGTTGATTCACCCCCCCACTTT
CDR3 protein: CASSSQPFPLDRVDSPPHF

D gene: TRBD1
J gene: TRBJ2-3
clone size: -
V gene: TRBV29-1
CDR3 DNA: TGCAGCGGGGTTGAGGGGGCGCGCGCAGATACGCAGTATTTT
CDR3 protein: CSGVEGARADTQYF

D gene: -
J gene: TRBJ2-1
clone size: -
V gene: TRBV7-9
CDR3 DNA: TGTGCCAGCAGCCCCCTTGGGACTTCGACGCTTTACAATGAGCAGTTCTTC
CDR3 protein: CASSPLGTSTLYNEQFF

D gene: TRBD1
J gene: TRBJ1-5
clone size: -
V gene: TRBV5-1
CDR3 DNA: TGCGCCAGCAGCTTGGGTGCGGACAGGGCGAAAGACAATCAGCCCCAGCATTTT
CDR3 protein: CASSLGADRAKDNQPQHF

D gene: TRBD1
J gene: TRBJ2-5
clone size: -
V gene: TRBV6-1
CDR3 DNA: TGTGCCAGCAGGCACATCGGGACAGGGGAAGTTCAAGAGACCCAGTACTTC
CDR3 protein: CASRHIGTGEVQETQYF

D gene: TRBD1
J gene: TRBJ2-5
clone size: many
V gene: TRBV6-5
CDR3 DNA: TGTGCCAGCAGTCCGGGACAGGAAAACAATGAGCAGTACTTC
CDR3 protein: CASSPGQENNEQYF

D gene: -
J gene: TRBJ1-1
clone size: -
V gene: TRBV29-1
CDR3 DNA: TGCAGCGTTGAAGAGATAATCTTAGAGGCTTTCTTT
CDR3 protein: CSVEEIILEAFF

D gene: TRBD1
J gene: TRBJ2-5
clone size: -
V gene: TRBV2
CDR3 DNA: TGTGCCAGCATTGGACAGGGCCAGTACTTC
CDR3 protein: CASIGQGQYF

D gene: -
J gene: TRBJ2-1
clone size: -
V gene: TRBV27
CDR3 DNA: TGTGCTATCAGGGGTGGCGATAGCTCCTACAATGAGCAGTTCTTC
CDR3 protein: CAIRGGDSSYNEQFF

D gene: TRBD2
J gene: TRBJ2-1
clone size: -
V gene: TRBV7-2
CDR3 DNA: TGTGCCAGCAGCAAGGGTGGCGGGGGGGGATGGAATGAGCAGTTCTTC
CDR3 protein: CASSKGGGGGWNEQFF

D gene: -
J gene: TRBJ2-7
clone size: few
V gene: TRBV20-1
CDR3 DNA: TGCAGTGCTAGAGGCGCGCTACGGAACAGCTACGAGCAGTACTTC
CDR3 protein: CSARGALRNSYEQYF

D gene: -
J gene: TRBJ2-5
clone size: -
V gene: TRBV20-1
CDR3 DNA: TGCAGTGCTAGTAGCACGGAGACTACCTTCCAAGAGACCCAGTACTTC
CDR3 protein: CSASSTETTFQETQYF